Listed below are T cell receptor beta chains from one sample, sequenced in a study of blood T cell repertoires in COVID-19. TCRdb's copy holds only in-frame clones and misses some; the assay was immunoSEQ multiplex PCR. Here the sample spans roughly 120,000 clones, more than 90% being singletons. Source material: peripheral blood. The source of these receptors is a man in his fifties or sixties with active COVID-19. Each CDR3 is given with its conserved first and last residue. Each record gives: clone size, V gene, J gene, CDR3 protein. Part of the rows lack a size; the others show once, few, many or a class for expanded clones.

clone size: once; V gene: TRBV24-1; J gene: TRBJ2-3; CDR3 protein: CATSGAATDTQYF
clone size: .; V gene: TRBV6-5; J gene: TRBJ2-3; CDR3 protein: CASSYSAGYTQYF
clone size: .; V gene: TRBV4-1; J gene: TRBJ2-3; CDR3 protein: CASSLGTGGTDTQYF
clone size: .; V gene: TRBV19; J gene: TRBJ2-4; CDR3 protein: CASETGGSKNIQYF
clone size: .; V gene: TRBV6-2/TRBV6-3; J gene: TRBJ2-6; CDR3 protein: CASSFSGGPGANVLTF
clone size: .; V gene: TRBV6-5; J gene: TRBJ1-1; CDR3 protein: CASSSGTTTEAFF
clone size: .; V gene: TRBV15; J gene: TRBJ1-6; CDR3 protein: CATTAGSSYNSPLHF
clone size: .; V gene: TRBV7-6; J gene: TRBJ2-7; CDR3 protein: CASSLSPGQGSYEQYF
clone size: .; V gene: TRBV11-1; J gene: TRBJ1-1; CDR3 protein: CASSLGGGMNTEAFF
clone size: .; V gene: TRBV7-2; J gene: TRBJ2-1; CDR3 protein: CASSPRGGGREQFF
clone size: .; V gene: TRBV14; J gene: TRBJ2-1; CDR3 protein: CASSLYRDRAGNEQFF
clone size: .; V gene: TRBV7-9; J gene: TRBJ1-1; CDR3 protein: CASSSATGHTEAFF
clone size: .; V gene: TRBV24-1; J gene: TRBJ2-3; CDR3 protein: CATSDLGGRGAGDTQYF
clone size: few; V gene: TRBV6-6; J gene: TRBJ1-3; CDR3 protein: CASSRQGLSGNTIYF
clone size: .; V gene: TRBV5-4; J gene: TRBJ2-5; CDR3 protein: CASSSGLGLAGMETQYF
clone size: .; V gene: TRBV19; J gene: TRBJ2-3; CDR3 protein: CASSIGGGRGPDTQYF
clone size: .; V gene: TRBV2; J gene: TRBJ1-3; CDR3 protein: CASGGGSGNTIYF
clone size: .; V gene: TRBV19; J gene: TRBJ1-5; CDR3 protein: CASNNGERRYSNQPQHF
clone size: .; V gene: TRBV7-9; J gene: TRBJ2-5; CDR3 protein: CASSSLAVKETQYF
clone size: .; V gene: TRBV3-1/TRBV3-2; J gene: TRBJ1-4; CDR3 protein: CASAQGKEKLFF
clone size: .; V gene: TRBV9; J gene: TRBJ2-7; CDR3 protein: CASSDLGPPGAIYSFSYEQYF
clone size: .; V gene: TRBV2; J gene: TRBJ2-3; CDR3 protein: CASGRLRGDTQYF
clone size: .; V gene: TRBV6-1; J gene: TRBJ2-5; CDR3 protein: CASSDRGLGRQETQYF
clone size: .; V gene: TRBV5-5; J gene: TRBJ1-4; CDR3 protein: CASSLGPTGSTNEKLFF
clone size: .; V gene: TRBV7-8; J gene: TRBJ2-3; CDR3 protein: CASSSRTSGGYTDTQYF
clone size: .; V gene: TRBV19; J gene: TRBJ2-7; CDR3 protein: CASSMIAGRGYEQYF